Below, 27 T cell receptor beta chains from the same sample are listed, as sequenced in a study of cytomegalovirus exposure and HLA in healthy donors. This PCR relied on a set of 60 Vbeta primers and 13 Jbeta primers. Only in-frame clones appear in the TCRdb table, and some are missing; sequencing was by immunoSEQ multiplex PCR. Its table records about 79,000 clones. The sequenced sample was PBMCs. The receptors come from a man aged 25-40 years in good health and CMV-seronegative.

The chain employs TRBV18 and TRBJ2-3; D is possibly TRBD2 (6 bases). V gave up 4 bases and J gave up 3 bases, with 11 bases separating them. CDR3 length: 14 residues. The germline gives CDR1 KGHSH, CDR2 LQKENI. The CDR3 protein is CASSQAGRTDTQYF. The CDR3 region has the DNA TGTGCCAGCTCACAGGCAGGGAGGACAGATACGCAGTATTTT.

This chain uses TRBV7-9 with TRBJ2-3; a possible D gene is TRBD2 (5 bases). The V end was cut by 7 bases, the J end by 1 base, with 12 bases between. The CDR3 loop spans 14 amino acids. The germline CDR1 and CDR2 sequences are SEHNR and FQNEAQ (reference sequence). CDR3 nucleotides: TGTGCCAGCACCCCCCCCGGGGGCACAGATACGCAGTATTTT. As protein: CASTPPGGTDTQYF. The whole variable domain, remainder taken from reference TRBV7-9 and TRBJ2-3, is DTGVSQNPRHKITKRGQNVTFRCDPISEHNRLYWYRQTLGQGPEFLTYFQNEAQLEKSRLLSDRFSAERPKGSFSTLEIQRTEQGDSAMYLCASTPPGGTDTQYFGPGTRLTVL.

The V call is TRBV19, the J call TRBJ2-7, with a possible D match to TRBD2 (5 bases). The V end was cut by 0 bases, the J end by 3 bases, with 9 bases between. CDR1 LNHDA and CDR2 SQIVND come from the germline V gene (reference sequence). The CDR3 loop spans 14 amino acids. The CDR3 coding sequence is TGTGCCAGTAGTATAGACGAGGAGGACTACGAGCAGTACTTC. Amino acid sequence: CASSIDEEDYEQYF.

About this clone: One junction end disagrees with the germline gene, perhaps due to a read error. This chain joins TRBV7-3 and TRBJ1-1; 7 bases fit TRBD1. The CDR3 extends over 15 amino acids. From germline, CDR1 is SGHTA and CDR2 FQGTGA. CDR3 loop: CTSSLRRGRVTEAFF. The CDR3 nucleotides are TGTACCAGCAGCTTACGTAGGGGGCGGGTCACTGAAGCTTTCTTT.

The chain has TRBV5-1 and TRBJ2-7; D is perhaps TRBD1 (6 bases). CDR1 and CDR2 (germline): SGHRS, YFSETQ. The CDR3 covers 12 residues. Trimming stripped 4 bases from V and 6 bases from J, with 11 bases between. CDR3 bases: TGCGCCAGCAGCCGAGACAGGATCGAGCAGTACTTC. Its protein product is CASSRDRIEQYF.

The chain uses TRBV27 and TRBJ2-7, with D hard to call. Trimming left V 4 bases short and J 0 bases short, with 16 bases between. Germline CDR1 reads MNHEY; CDR2 reads SMNVEV (reference sequence). The CDR3 has 16 amino acids. CDR3 region: CASSSLQGGSSYEQYF. CDR3 nucleotides: TGTGCCAGCAGTTCCCTACAAGGCGGTAGCTCCTACGAGCAGTACTTC.

The J gene is TRBJ2-1, the V gene TRBV11-2, with 8 bases aligning to TRBD2. Germline loops: CDR1 SGHAT, CDR2 FQNNGV. The CDR3 length is 17 residues. J gave up 3 bases and V 3 bases, and 10 bases lay outside the gene matches. The CDR3 nucleotides are TGTGCCAGCAGCTTGGGAGGACTAGCTCCTGACTACAATGAGCAGTTCTTC. Translated: CASSLGGLAPDYNEQFF.

This sequence joins TRBV9 and TRBJ1-4, with D perhaps TRBD1 (6 bases). Germline loops: CDR1 SGDLS, CDR2 YYNGEE. Trimming took 5 bases from V and 8 from J, leaving 13 bases between them. The CDR3 has 13 amino acids. CDR3 amino acids: CASRAGQSEKLFF. CDR3 sequence (DNA): TGTGCCAGCAGGGCAGGACAGTCCGAAAAACTGTTTTTT. The whole variable domain, remainder taken from reference TRBV9 and TRBJ1-4, is DSGVTQTPKHLITATGQRVTLRCSPRSGDLSVYWYQQSLDQGLQFLIQYYNGEERAKGNILERFSAQQFPDLHSELNLSSLELGDSALYFCASRAGQSEKLFFGSGTQLSVL.

The rearrangement joins TRBV9 to TRBJ1-5; a weak D match, TRBD1 (6 bases). The V end was cut by 8 bases, the J end by 2 bases, with 14 bases between. This CDR3 comprises 14 residues. From germline, CDR1 is SGDLS and CDR2 YYNGEE. The CDR3 DNA is TGTGCCAGTGGACTAGGGGGTGGCAATCAGCCCCAGCATTTT. As protein: CASGLGGGNQPQHF.

This chain connects TRBV19 to TRBJ1-2; the match to TRBD1 covers 9 bases. Germline CDR1 reads LNHDA; CDR2 reads SQIVND (reference sequence). Trimming removed 4 bases from V and 5 bases from J; junction bases left unmatched: 5. This CDR3 is 14 amino acids long. The CDR3 is CASSTTGTGYGYTF. DNA of the CDR3: TGTGCCAGTAGTACTACCGGGACAGGGTATGGCTACACCTTC.

This chain uses TRBV6-5 with TRBJ2-1, with D possibly matching TRBD2 (5 bases). Germline CDR1 MNHEY, CDR2 SVGAGI. Trimming removed 0 bases at V and 6 bases at J, with 15 bases between. The CDR3 has 16 amino acids. Here the CDR3 DNA reads TGTGCCAGCAGTTACTCGACATCCCTCGGAGGCAATGAGCAGTTCTTC. Its protein is CASSYSTSLGGNEQFF.

The J gene is TRBJ2-1, the V gene TRBV5-6, with 8 nucleotides matching TRBD1. CDR3 length: 15 amino acids. Germline CDR1 SGHDT, CDR2 YYEEEE. Trimming at V came to 3 bases and at J to 4 bases, leaving 6 bases not matched to a gene. The chain's CDR3 is CASSSLTGEYNEQFF. DNA of the CDR3: TGTGCCAGCAGCTCCCTGACAGGGGAATACAATGAGCAGTTCTTC.

The V call is TRBV5-6, the J call TRBJ2-7; TRBD1 matches at 11 bases. The V segment lost 1 base and the J segment 2 bases; nucleotides outside the gene matches: 11. The CDR3 has 18 amino acids. The germline CDR1 and CDR2 sequences are SGHDT and YYEEEE. CDR3: CASSLSGQGASSTYEQYF. CDR3 in DNA: TGTGCCAGCAGCTTGTCAGGACAGGGGGCTTCCTCTACCTACGAGCAGTACTTC.

V gene TRBV7-9 combines with J gene TRBJ2-3; D perhaps matches TRBD1 (8 bases). Germline V lookup: CDR1 SEHNR, CDR2 FQNEAQ (reference sequence). The CDR3 length is 16 residues. V lost 5 bases and J lost 4, with 19 bases in between. The DNA of the CDR3 is TGTGCCAGCAGCCTCCAGGGGGCGGGGGTCCCAGATACGCAGTATTTT. Translation gives CASSLQGAGVPDTQYF.

The chain joins TRBV6-1 to TRBJ2-7; D is unresolved. The germline CDR1 and CDR2 sequences are MNHNS and SASEGT. Deletions cut 0 bases from V and 6 bases from J, with 9 bases between. CDR3 length: 13 amino acids. Written as DNA, the CDR3 is TGTGCCAGCAGTGAAGCGAATTTGCGCGAGCAGTACTTC. Amino acid sequence: CASSEANLREQYF.

The rearrangement links TRBV5-6 to TRBJ2-2, with TRBD2 identical over 10 bases. This CDR3 is built from 17 residues. The J segment lost 5 bases and the V segment lost 2 bases, leaving 9 bases of the junction unmatched. The germline V gene encodes CDR1 SGHDT and CDR2 YYEEEE. The CDR3, as DNA: TGTGCCAGCAGCTTAACTTTAGCGGGGGGTATTACCGGGGAGCTGTTTTTT. Translating gives CASSLTLAGGITGELFF.

The chain joins TRBV4-3 to TRBJ1-3; D unclear. The CDR3 consists of 16 residues. Germline CDR1 is LGHNA and CDR2 is YSLEER. Deletions cut 0 bases from V and 0 bases from J, with 9 bases between. The CDR3 protein is CASSQDHSFSGNTIYF. For the CDR3, the DNA is TGCGCCAGCAGCCAAGACCACTCCTTCTCTGGAAACACCATATATTTT.

This chain links TRBV28 with TRBJ2-5, with TRBD1 matching over 8 bases. The CDR3 loop spans 11 amino acids. Trimming at V came to 11 bases and at J to 7 bases, leaving 6 bases not matched to a gene. Germline V CDR1 and CDR2: MDHEN, SYDVKM. The DNA for the CDR3 is TGTGCCTCCCAGGGGGCGGGGACCCAGTACTTC. Translation: CASQGAGTQYF.

The chain links TRBV13 to TRBJ2-3, with D unclear. This CDR3 comprises 13 residues. With 5 bases removed from V and 2 bases from J, the gap between germline ends came to 8 bases. Germline V gene data show CDR1 as PRHDT and CDR2 as FYEKMQ (reference sequence). DNA for the CDR3: TGTGCCAGCAGCCCCGTATCCACAGATACGCAGTATTTT. Translation: CASSPVSTDTQYF. Combining the CDR3 with reference TRBV13 and TRBJ2-3 gives the whole variable domain AAGVIQSPRHLIKEKRETATLKCYPIPRHDTVYWYQQGPGQDPQFLISFYEKMQSDKGSIPDRFSAQQFSDYHSELNMSSLELGDSALYFCASSPVSTDTQYFGPGTRLTVL.

This rearrangement joins TRBV5-1 to TRBJ2-7; 11 nucleotides align to TRBD2. The trim removed 0 bases at V and 0 bases at J, leaving 14 bases unmatched. This CDR3 has 20 amino acids. Per the germline V gene, CDR1 is SGHRS and CDR2 is YFSETQ. DNA for the CDR3: TGCGCCAGCAGCTTGGTCCCCCCGCTAGCGGGGGGCGGGAGCTCCTACGAGCAGTACTTC. Its translation is CASSLVPPLAGGGSSYEQYF.

The chain recombines TRBV9 with TRBJ2-5; 8 nucleotides line up with TRBD2. V trimming: 0 bases; J trimming: 5 bases; junction bases outside the gene matches: 15. From germline, CDR1 is SGDLS and CDR2 YYNGEE. The CDR3 covers 18 residues. This CDR3 is CASSVDRSSGMTEETQYF. CDR3 DNA: TGTGCCAGCAGCGTAGATCGGAGTAGCGGGATGACGGAGGAGACCCAGTACTTC.

The chain uses TRBV15 and TRBJ2-7; TRBD1 agrees at 7 bases. In germline, CDR1 is LNHNV, CDR2 YYDKDF (reference sequence). The CDR3 loop spans 15 amino acids. V lost 3 bases, J lost 2 bases, and 7 bases stayed unmatched. The CDR3 DNA reads TGTGCCACCAGCAGGTCTCGGACAGGCACCTACGAGCAGTACTTC. It yields the protein CATSRSRTGTYEQYF.

V and J are TRBV5-1 and TRBJ1-1; 10 bases agree with TRBD1. Trimming cost V 5 bases and J 5 bases; bases outside gene matches: 6. CDR1 and CDR2 (germline): SGHRS, YFSETQ. The CDR3 is 14 residues long. CDR3 sequence reads: CASRLTGGRTEAFF. The CDR3 nucleotides read TGCGCCAGCAGATTGACAGGGGGCAGAACTGAAGCTTTCTTT.

In DNA, the CDR3 is TGTGCCAGCAGCGAGGGACTTCGCAATGAGCAGTTCTTC. Its protein product is CASSEGLRNEQFF. V is TRBV9 and J is TRBJ2-1; the D gene is possibly TRBD2 (6 bases). Germline V gene sequence: CDR1 SGDLS, CDR2 YYNGEE. The CDR3 contains 13 residues. Trimming left V 3 bases short and J 6 bases short, with 10 bases between.

The J gene is TRBJ2-1, the V gene TRBV5-1, with 7 bases lining up with TRBD2. Germline CDR1 is SGHRS and CDR2 is YFSETQ. This CDR3 comprises 14 residues. Trimming cost V 1 base and J 9 bases; bases outside gene matches: 7. The CDR3 DNA reads as TGCGCCAGCAGCTTGTGGGGGGGAAGGGGTGAGCAGTTCTTC. Protein sequence: CASSLWGGRGEQFF.

The V gene is TRBV6-4, the J gene TRBJ2-3, with 11 bases matching TRBD2. This CDR3 contains 15 residues. Germline V CDR1 and CDR2: MRHNA, SNTAGT. Germline trimming cut 4 bases from V and 5 bases from J; bases unmatched to any gene: 5. CDR3 sequence: CASSGTSGRGDTQYF. DNA of the CDR3: TGTGCCAGCAGTGGCACTAGCGGGAGAGGAGATACGCAGTATTTT.

The rearrangement links TRBV4-3 to TRBJ1-1; possibly TRBD1 for D (5 bases). V was clipped by 1 base and J by 4 bases, with 13 bases between them. The CDR3 is 15 residues long. CDR1 is LGHNA, CDR2 YSLEER, per germline. The CDR3 protein is CASSQGAGRSTEAFF. In DNA, the CDR3 is TGCGCCAGCAGCCAAGGGGCGGGGCGGAGCACTGAAGCTTTCTTT.